This T cell receptor beta chain emerged from a study of T cells expressing NK-cell markers. Study-level information: Seven of eight sequenced donors tested HCMV-seropositive; one tested seronegative.

Germline V lookup: CDR1 LGHNA, CDR2 YNFKEQ. The CDR3 consists of 19 residues. Study conclusions and caveats: Whether expanded NKG2C+ T cell clones were HCMV specific stayed uncertain.

Points on this clonotype: Its antigen is unknown.

Each CDR3 protein gets one entry in TCRdb, which reprocessed the 5' RACE reads and gives no DNA. In total, the table holds about 410,000 distinct CDR3 sequences. Sequenced material: blood T cells: a sorted CD56 or NKG2C T cell subset, CD4+ or CD8+ T cells, or bulk PBMC T cells (not recorded which). The chain uses TRBV4-2 and TRBJ1-6. The TCR sequence derives from a woman aged 45-65 years in good health. The CDR3 loop is CASSHLTEHLSSYNSPLHF.